Listed below are T cell receptor beta chains from one sample, sequenced in a study of neoadjuvant anti-PD-1 for oral cavity cancer. The assay was immunoSEQ multiplex PCR, and TCRdb's table has in-frame clones only and misses some. The data show around 25,000 clones, 25% to 30% seen once. Sequenced material: tumor tissue, taken after nivolumab (anti-PD-1) treatment. The source is a person between 35 and 79 years old with oral cavity squamous cell carcinoma. The CDR3 runs from the conserved cysteine through the conserved F or W. A D gene is named only where the DNA matches it firmly. Clone sizes are given selectively: once, few, many, or a class where the clone is expanded.

J | D | size | V | CDR3 | DNA
TRBJ2-7 | - | - | TRBV27 | CASSLRGDTRFYEQYF | TGTGCCAGCAGTTTAAGGGGAGACACTAGATTCTACGAGCAGTACTTC
TRBJ1-1 | TRBD1 | - | TRBV19 | CASIQDRGNTEAFF | TGTGCCAGTATTCAGGACAGGGGGAACACTGAAGCTTTCTTT
TRBJ2-5 | TRBD1 | - | TRBV19 | CASSITRTGQETQYF | TGTGCCAGTAGTATTACTCGGACAGGGCAGGAGACCCAGTACTTC
TRBJ1-3 | - | - | TRBV13 | CASSRGRTSGNTIYF | TGTGCCAGCAGCAGAGGACGGACCTCTGGAAACACCATATATTTT
TRBJ2-7 | TRBD1 | - | TRBV19 | CASSIIRTGRYEQYF | TGTGCCAGTAGTATAATAAGGACAGGGCGCTACGAGCAGTACTTC
TRBJ1-1 | - | - | TRBV27 | CATATVAAYLNTEAFF | TGTGCCACAGCGACGGTCGCGGCCTATTTGAACACTGAAGCTTTCTTT
TRBJ1-6 | - | few | TRBV4-1 | CASSLRNAYNSPLHF | TGCGCCAGCAGCCTTCGAAACGCCTATAATTCACCCCTCCACTTT
TRBJ1-4 | - | few | TRBV27 | CASGTTLRLEKLFF | TGTGCCAGCGGAACGACGCTTAGGCTAGAAAAACTGTTTTTT
TRBJ2-7 | TRBD2 | - | TRBV29-1 | CSVSAGTSGSSYEQYF | TGCAGCGTATCCGCCGGGACTAGCGGGAGCTCCTACGAGCAGTACTTC
TRBJ2-7 | - | few | TRBV7-3 | CASSPLGVWEQYF | TGTGCCAGCAGCCCCCTCGGGGTTTGGGAGCAGTACTTC
TRBJ2-7 | - | - | TRBV4-1 | CASSQELTPYYEQYF | TGCGCCAGCAGCCAAGAGCTGACTCCATATTACGAGCAGTACTTC
TRBJ2-1 | TRBD1 | few | TRBV7-3 | CASSPGQGRHNEQFF | TGTGCCAGCAGCCCGGGACAGGGGAGGCACAATGAGCAGTTCTTC
TRBJ2-7 | - | - | TRBV21-1 | CASSKDRHLGQGVPDSYEQYF | TGTGCCAGCAGCAAAGATAGGCACCTGGGACAGGGGGTACCCGACTCCTACGAGCAGTACTTC
TRBJ1-6 | TRBD1 | - | TRBV5-6 | CASSLRTGQENSPLHF | TGTGCCAGCAGCTTGAGAACGGGACAGGAAAATTCACCCCTCCACTTT
TRBJ2-7 | - | - | TRBV30 | CAGRSANTYEQYF | TGTGCAGGAAGGTCAGCCAACACCTACGAGCAGTACTTC
TRBJ2-2 | TRBD2 | - | TRBV5-1 | CASSQRVAGGRMNTGELFF | TGCGCCAGCAGCCAGCGAGTAGCGGGAGGTCGGATGAACACCGGGGAGCTGTTTTTT
TRBJ2-3 | TRBD2 | few | TRBV9 | CASSVGPSGGDTQYF | TGTGCCAGCAGCGTAGGGCCTAGCGGGGGAGATACGCAGTATTTT
TRBJ2-2 | - | - | TRBV29-1 | CSVRQWYSNTGELFF | TGCAGCGTTCGCCAGTGGTACTCGAACACCGGGGAGCTGTTTTTT
TRBJ2-7 | TRBD2 | - | TRBV18 | CASSSGLAGERAYEQYF | TGTGCCAGCTCATCAGGACTAGCGGGAGAGCGGGCCTACGAGCAGTACTTC
TRBJ2-3 | TRBD2 | few | TRBV4-1 | CASSPLAGRSTDTQYF | TGCGCCAGCAGCCCCCTTGCCGGGAGGAGCACAGATACGCAGTATTTT
TRBJ2-3 | - | - | TRBV27 | CASSRVQGGTDTQYF | TGTGCCAGCAGTCGAGTGCAAGGGGGCACAGATACGCAGTATTTT
TRBJ1-1 | TRBD1 | few | TRBV9 | CASSASPGQETEAFF | TGTGCCAGCAGCGCTTCCCCGGGACAGGAGACTGAAGCTTTCTTT
TRBJ2-7 | - | - | TRBV7-9 | CASKCRDAAYEQYF | TGTGCCAGCAAGTGCCGGGACGCAGCCTACGAGCAGTACTTC
TRBJ1-5 | TRBD1 | - | TRBV19 | CASSIDRGDQHF | TGTGCCAGTAGTATAGACAGGGGGGATCAGCATTTT
TRBJ2-1 | - | few | TRBV6-5 | CASSSPRVYYNEQFF | TGTGCCAGCAGTTCCCCTCGGGTCTACTACAATGAGCAGTTCTTC
TRBJ2-1 | - | - | TRBV14 | CASSQVLGSLSNEQFF | TGTGCCAGCAGCCAAGTTCTGGGATCGTTAAGCAATGAGCAGTTCTTC
TRBJ2-3 | TRBD1 | once | TRBV5-6 | CASSRSRTGNTDTQYF | TGTGCCAGCAGCCGTTCCCGGACAGGGAACACAGATACGCAGTATTTT
TRBJ1-2 | - | few | TRBV28 | CASRRQPGTGYGYTF | TGTGCCAGCAGGCGGCAGCCCGGGACCGGGTATGGCTACACCTTC
TRBJ1-1 | - | few | TRBV4-1 | CASSQDFRVLNTEAFF | TGCGCCAGCAGCCAAGACTTTCGGGTTTTGAACACTGAAGCTTTCTTT
TRBJ1-1 | - | - | TRBV6-5 | CASTSPARDTEAFF | TGTGCCAGCACTAGTCCTGCCCGGGACACTGAAGCTTTCTTT
TRBJ2-7 | - | few | TRBV4-1 | CASSQVAAPIYEQYF | TGCGCCAGCAGCCAAGTTGCAGCCCCGATCTACGAGCAGTACTTC
TRBJ2-7 | - | - | TRBV2 | CASSLGMGYEQYF | TGTGCCAGCAGCCTAGGAATGGGCTACGAGCAGTACTTC
TRBJ2-3 | TRBD2 | few | TRBV5-1 | CASSWGGLAGSTDTQYF | TGCGCCAGCAGTTGGGGGGGACTAGCGGGGAGCACAGATACGCAGTATTTT
TRBJ2-7 | - | - | TRBV6-1 | CASSEDVDFSYEQYF | TGTGCCAGCAGTGAAGATGTTGACTTCTCCTACGAGCAGTACTTC
TRBJ1-6 | TRBD1 | - | TRBV30 | CAWSVQGGLSPLHF | TGTGCCTGGAGTGTACAAGGGGGCCTCTCACCCCTCCACTTT
TRBJ1-2 | - | - | TRBV5-1 | CASRGDQFNYGYTF | TGCGCCAGCAGGGGAGACCAGTTTAACTATGGCTACACCTTC
TRBJ2-1 | - | - | TRBV9 | CASSPGIGEQFF | TGTGCCAGCAGCCCGGGCATTGGAGAGCAGTTCTTC
TRBJ2-7 | TRBD2 | once | TRBV5-1 | CASSLYLAGEALSYEQYF | TGCGCCAGCAGCTTGTACCTAGCGGGGGAGGCCCTTAGCTACGAGCAGTACTTC
TRBJ2-1 | TRBD2 | few | TRBV19 | CASGTSGNNEQFF | TGTGCCAGCGGGACTAGCGGAAACAATGAGCAGTTCTTC
TRBJ1-4 | - | - | TRBV9 | CASSEGTVLNEKLFF | TGTGCCAGCAGCGAGGGGACGGTCCTTAATGAAAAACTGTTTTTT
TRBJ1-2 | - | few | TRBV28 | CASSLIGSNYGYTF | TGTGCCAGCAGTTTAATCGGCAGTAACTATGGCTACACCTTC
TRBJ2-7 | - | medium-sized | TRBV10-3 | CAISERRDTSYEQYF | TGTGCCATCAGTGAGCGGCGGGACACCTCCTACGAGCAGTACTTC
TRBJ1-1 | TRBD1 | many | TRBV19 | CASSITSGQMNTEAFF | TGTGCCAGTAGTATAACATCGGGACAGATGAACACTGAAGCTTTCTTT